Listed here are 25 T cell receptor beta chains from one sample, sequenced in a study of molecular identifiers for immune sequencing clone quantification. From the PCR reads, TCRdb called clonotypes with MiXCR, one entry per CDR3 protein. This table has about half a million distinct CDR3 sequences, about 26% appearing once. Sequenced material: naive CD8+ T cells from blood, with Jurkat cell RNA spiked in. Subset meaning: FACS-sorted CD8+CD4-CCR7+CD45RA+ naive T cells. These receptors all stem from a human donor in good health. Some libraries in this study had Jurkat cell RNA spiked in.

This clonotype was counted a few times. The chain is built from TRBV7-9 and TRBJ2-7, with D tentatively TRBD1 or TRBD2 (6 bases each). CDR1 is SEHNR and CDR2 is FQNEAQ in the germline V gene (reference sequence). This CDR3 is 14 amino acids long. Trimming took off 4 bases at V and 5 bases at J, with 15 bases between the two ends. The CDR3: CASSSEGGLNEQYF. In nucleotides, the CDR3 is TGTGCCAGCAGCTCCGAAGGGGGGCTAAACGAGCAGTACTTC.

The rearrangement joins TRBV20-1 to TRBJ2-7, with 12 bases identical to TRBD2. J was trimmed by 6 bases and V by 6 bases; bases with no gene match: 12. Germline assignment: CDR1 DFQATT and CDR2 SNEGSKA (reference sequence). The length of the CDR3 is 15 residues. CDR3 in amino acids: CSASSSGGARSEQYF. The DNA for the CDR3 is TGCAGTGCGTCCTCTAGCGGGGGGGCCCGGAGCGAGCAGTACTTC.

The chain recombines TRBV19 with TRBJ2-7, with D hard to call. V lost 3 bases, J lost 2 bases, and 8 bases lay in between. The germline V gene encodes CDR1 LNHDA and CDR2 SQIVND (reference sequence). This CDR3 has 13 amino acids. CDR3 amino acids: CASSIADTYEQYF. In nucleotides, the CDR3 is TGTGCCAGTAGTATTGCTGATACCTACGAGCAGTACTTC.

The chain carries TRBV19 and TRBJ2-1, with D possibly called TRBD1 or TRBD2 (5 bases each). There are 16 residues in the CDR3. CDR1 is LNHDA, CDR2 SQIVND, per germline (reference sequence). The V gene lost 0 bases and the J gene lost 5 bases, with 14 bases spanning the gap. The DNA of the CDR3 is TGTGCCAGTAGTATAGACCGGGGCCCATGGAACAATGAGCAGTTCTTC. Its translation is CASSIDRGPWNNEQFF.

This clonotype showed up just a few times. V usage is TRBV20-1 and J usage is TRBJ2-7; 10 nucleotides agree with TRBD1. After removal of 0 bases from V and 3 bases from J, the junction contained 8 bases not matched to a gene. The length of the CDR3 is 16 residues. Germline CDR1 is DFQATT and CDR2 is SNEGSKA (reference sequence). The CDR3 DNA follows: TGCAGTGCTAGAGATGAGCGGACAGGGGGTCACTACGAGCAGTACTTC. Its translation: CSARDERTGGHYEQYF.

This clonotype was picked up many times. This rearrangement joins TRBV3-1 to TRBJ2-7; 7 nucleotides match TRBD1. The J segment lost 4 bases and the V segment lost 5 bases, leaving 11 bases of the junction unmatched. The germline gives CDR1 LGHDT, CDR2 YNNKEL (reference sequence). CDR3 size: 15 residues. In DNA, the CDR3 is TGTGCCAGCAGCGCCCGGGACAGCCCCAGGTACGAGCAGTACTTC. Its translation is CASSARDSPRYEQYF.

Points on this clonotype: This may stem from a read error, because a much larger clone lies one nucleotide away. It is likely a read error, because the conserved phenylalanine at the end of the CDR3 is missing. The chain recombines TRBV5-1 with TRBJ2-7; 7 bases fit TRBD1. V lost 4 bases and J lost 2; bases outside the gene matches: 3. This CDR3 is built from 13 residues. Per the germline V gene, CDR1 is SGHRS and CDR2 is YFSETQ. Written as DNA, the CDR3 is TGCGCCAGCAGCGTAGACAGGGCCTACGAGCAGTACATC. It is translated as CASSVDRAYEQYI.

This clonotype was seen repeatedly, ten times or more. The chain employs TRBV7-6 and TRBJ2-7, with TRBD1 matching over 7 bases. Trimming took 1 base from V and 0 from J; bases not matched to a gene: 6. The germline V gene has CDR1 SGHVS and CDR2 FNYEAQ. This CDR3 contains 16 residues. The CDR3 DNA reads TGTGCCAGCAGCTTAGGTGGGACAGCGAGCTCCTACGAGCAGTACTTC. This translates into CASSLGGTASSYEQYF.

The rearrangement uses TRBV19 and TRBJ2-1; D gene unclear. V was clipped by 5 bases and J by 10 bases, with 9 bases between them. The CDR3 extends over 11 amino acids. Germline V CDR1 and CDR2: LNHDA, SQIVND (reference sequence). CDR3 sequence: CASSEQQEQFF. CDR3 nucleotides: TGTGCCAGTAGTGAACAACAGGAGCAGTTCTTC.

The sample holds one count of this clonotype. The V and J genes are TRBV19 and TRBJ2-5, with no clear D. The CDR3 consists of 13 residues. Germline CDR1 and CDR2: LNHDA and SQIVND (reference sequence). Trimming removed 3 bases at V and 4 bases at J, with 9 bases between. DNA for the CDR3: TGTGCCAGTAGTATTAACGGCGTAGAGACCCAGTACTTC. It yields the protein CASSINGVETQYF. Together with reference TRBV19 and TRBJ2-5, the CDR3 gives the full variable domain: DGGITQSPKYLFRKEGQNVTLSCEQNLNHDAMYWYRQDPGQGLRLIYYSQIVNDFQKGDIAEGYSVSREKKESFPLTVTSAQKNPTAFYLCASSINGVETQYFGPGTRLLVL.

With regard to this clonotype: The conserved phenylalanine or tryptophan is not found at the CDR3 terminus, so this likely reflects a read error. J is TRBJ1-5 and V is TRBV5-6; D remains unclear. Germline V gene lookup returns CDR1 SGHDT and CDR2 YYEEEE. This CDR3 region has 15 residues. CDR3 region: CASSSDGWRNQRQHV. The CDR3 bases are TGTGCCAGCAGCTCCGACGGGTGGCGGAATCAGCGCCAGCATGTT.

This clonotype was detected a few times. This chain uses TRBV5-6 with TRBJ2-7; D ambiguous. Deletions cut 8 bases from V and 0 bases from J, with 9 bases between. The CDR3 covers 12 residues. Germline V gene data show CDR1 as SGHDT and CDR2 as YYEEEE. CDR3 nucleotide sequence: TGTGCCAGTAATGGGGACTCCTACGAGCAGTACTTC. This gives the protein CASNGDSYEQYF.

This clonotype was seen more than once but under ten times. The gene calls are TRBV7-8 and TRBJ2-1; 7 nucleotides match TRBD2. The ends lost 3 bases at V and 8 bases at J; junction bases unmatched: 7. Per the germline V gene, CDR1 is SGHVS and CDR2 is FQNEAQ. The CDR3 spans 14 residues. The CDR3 DNA follows: TGTGCCAGCAGCTTCGGACTAGGTAGGGATGAGCAGTTCTTC. It yields the protein CASSFGLGRDEQFF.

Regarding this clonotype: A much bigger clone sits one base away, suggesting this may be a read error. The chain joins TRBV14 to TRBJ2-5, with no clear D. The CDR3 covers 13 residues. CDR1 and CDR2 from the germline V gene are SGHDN and FVKESK. DNA for the CDR3: TGTGCCAGCAGCCCGGCAGGCCAAGAGCCCCAGTACTTC. It is translated as CASSPAGQEPQYF. The complete variable domain, with remaining parts taken from reference TRBV14 and TRBJ2-5, reads EAGVTQFPSHSVIEKGQTVTLRCDPISGHDNLYWYRRVMGKEIKFLLHFVKESKQDESGMPNNRFLAERTGGTYSTLKVQPAELEDSGVYFCASSPAGQEPQYFGPGTRLLVL.

This clonotype occurred many times. CDR3 residues: CSASSLAAYEQYF. The CDR3 DNA is TGCAGTGCTAGTTCTCTAGCGGCTTACGAGCAGTACTTC. J is TRBJ2-7 and V is TRBV20-1; TRBD2 matches at 7 bases. The J segment lost 4 bases and the V segment lost 3 bases, leaving 6 bases of the junction unmatched. Per germline, CDR1 DFQATT and CDR2 SNEGSKA (reference sequence). This CDR3 is 13 amino acids long.

The rearrangement uses TRBV4-3 and TRBJ1-5, with 7 bases aligning to TRBD1. CDR3 length equals 20 residues. Germline V gene data show CDR1 as LGHNA and CDR2 as YSLEER. Trimming at V came to 0 bases and at J to 0 bases, leaving 14 bases not matched to a gene. The CDR3 protein is CASSQEYGTGDPNSNQPQHF. CDR3 sequence (DNA): TGCGCCAGCAGCCAAGAATATGGTACAGGGGATCCCAATAGCAATCAGCCCCAGCATTTT.

In this sample, this clonotype turned up many times. The chain recombines TRBV3-1 with TRBJ2-7; D ambiguous. This CDR3 has 13 residues. From germline, CDR1 is LGHDT and CDR2 YNNKEL (reference sequence). Trimming pared 3 bases from V and 7 bases from J, leaving 13 bases between. As DNA, the CDR3 is TGTGCCAGCAGCCAGATGGGGATTTTGGAGCAGTACTTC. Amino acids: CASSQMGILEQYF.

This clonotype was observed at least ten times. The chain joins TRBV21-1 to TRBJ2-6; the table calls TRBD1, which could not be checked here. TRBV21-1 is a recognized pseudogene. The CDR3 has 19 residues. Here the CDR3 DNA reads TGTGCCAGCAGCAAAGAGGGGGACGTCGGAGTCTCTGGGGCCAACGTCCTGACTTTC. It translates to CASSKEGDVGVSGANVLTF.

This clonotype was counted between two and nine times. V and J are TRBV4-3 and TRBJ2-1; the match to TRBD2 covers 7 bases. Germline values: CDR1 LGHNA, CDR2 YSLEER. The V and J ends lost 0 bases and 8 bases, in that order; junction bases with no gene match: 16. The CDR3 is made up of 18 amino acids. CDR3 in amino acids: CASSQEGPSRGNFDEQFF. The CDR3 DNA reads as TGCGCCAGCAGCCAAGAAGGGCCCTCGCGGGGGAATTTCGATGAGCAGTTCTTC.

This clonotype occurred a few times. The chain links TRBV27 to TRBJ1-5, with TRBD1 as a possible D gene (5 bases). CDR3 length: 14 residues. Germline V gene lookup returns CDR1 MNHEY and CDR2 SMNVEV (reference sequence). Trimming removed 2 bases at V and 2 bases at J, with 7 bases between. CDR3 residues: CASSLRGCNQPQHF. CDR3 coding DNA: TGTGCCAGCAGTTTACGGGGGTGCAATCAGCCCCAGCATTTT.

This clonotype was counted a few times. This chain uses TRBV7-9 with TRBJ1-3; D is unresolved. Trimming shortened V by 1 base and J by 0 bases, and 13 bases separated the two germline ends. There are 17 residues in the CDR3. Looked up from germline, CDR1 is SEHNR and CDR2 is FQNEAQ (reference sequence). CDR3 residues: CASSLVRQVNSGNTIYF. The CDR3 DNA follows: TGTGCCAGCAGCTTAGTTCGGCAGGTCAACTCTGGAAACACCATATATTTT.

Turning to this clonotype: One end of the junction does not line up with germline, which may come from a read error. The CDR3 DNA reads as TGTGCCACCACTCCTCTATCGACAGGGAACGCCGGGGAGCCGTTTTTT. Translated, it gives CATTPLSTGNAGEPFF. The genes are TRBV2 and TRBJ2-2; 7 bases fit TRBD1. The CDR3 sequence is 16 residues long. Germline V gives CDR1 SNHLY, CDR2 FYNNEI.

This clonotype was counted at least ten times. This chain joins TRBV2 and TRBJ2-3; possible D gene TRBD2, 5 bases. V lost 10 bases and J lost 7, with 27 bases in between. The CDR3 contains 16 residues. Germline V CDR1 and CDR2: SNHLY, FYNNEI. The CDR3 is CATSRPGHREGNTQYF. The CDR3 nucleotides are TGTGCCACCTCGCGACCGGGCCACCGGGAAGGAAATACGCAGTATTTT.

Concerning this clonotype: This may be a read error: a much more frequent sequence differs by one nucleotide. V and J are TRBV5-1 and TRBJ2-7, with TRBD1 matching over 10 bases. Germline CDR1 reads SGHRS; CDR2 reads YFSETQ. V dropped 4 bases and J dropped 7; count of bases not matched to a gene: 8. The CDR3 is made up of 14 amino acids. As DNA, the CDR3 is TGCGCCAGCAGCACCCGAGACAGGGGGCTGGAGCAGTACTTC. This codes for CASSTRDRGLEQYF.

This clonotype was counted many times. The genes are TRBV30 and TRBJ2-1; possible D gene TRBD2, 6 bases. CDR1 is GTSNPN and CDR2 is SVGIG in the germline V gene (reference sequence). This CDR3 region has 14 residues. The V and J ends lost 2 bases and 7 bases respectively, with 15 bases between them. CDR3 coding DNA: TGTGCCTGGAGTTACCCCCCCGGAGGGAATGAGCAGTTCTTC. Its protein product is CAWSYPPGGNEQFF.